This T cell receptor (beta chain) was obtained from a study of T-cell memory formation after mild COVID-19 (dated by TCRdb to the early 2020s). About the full investigation: Most TCR sequence clusters were specific to one of the two donors. In a couple of donors, T-cell clones that expanded and contracted after mild COVID-19 were tracked by sequencing TCRalpha and TCRbeta repertoires over time. The cohort was made up of two young adult volunteers, one female and one male, who were previously healthy. Points the paper makes about the study in general: The second-wave clones that peaked on day 37 were not confirmed to be SARS-CoV-2 specific. The detection of some responding clones in pre-infection memory suggests that pre-existing cross-reactive memory T cells joined the SARS-CoV-2 response. Contracting CD4+ clones appeared mostly in the CM and EM memory subsets, whereas CD8+ clones were enriched in EMRA. The study covered only a couple of mild cases, and larger cohorts including severe cases with pre-infection samples were considered necessary. Clones that contracted from day 15 to 85 showed balanced CD4/CD8 phenotypes, whereas a second wave of clones that expanded from day 15 to 37 leaned towards CD4+.

The sequencing machine was an Illumina NovaSeq 6000. TCRalpha and TCRbeta cDNA libraries were constructed by 5'RACE with constant-segment primers, with sample barcodes and unique molecular identifiers being introduced. RNA was extracted from every sample with Trizol reagent. Amplification of the libraries took two PCR steps, and the second step added a second sample barcode plus Illumina TruSeq adapters. Sequencing of the libraries was done on an Illumina NovaSeq, producing 2 x 150 bp paired-end reads. In the source study's methods: Reads were demultiplexed and collapsed into UMI-guided consensus sequences with migec v1.2.7. Using mixcr v2.1.11, the UMI consensuses were aligned to TRA and TRB V and J templates and assembled into clonotypes. Expanded or contracted clonotypes were those called significant by both edgeR and NoisET, with noise models trained on biological replicates. For edgeR calls, the thresholds were a false discovery rate-adjusted p below 0.01 and a log2 fold-change of 1. As an exploratory analysis of dynamics, max-normalized trajectories of the 1000 most abundant clonotypes were examined by PCA with hierarchical clustering. Separately sequenced CD4+ and CD8+ repertoires were used to assign the CD4 or CD8 phenotype of responding clones. TCRdb ran its own pipeline on the public reads, namely fastp trimming at Q25 and MiXCR clone calling, and kept in-frame beta chains. Records with the same CDR3 protein are collapsed into one entry carrying the most frequent genes and DNA. These V and J calls are TCRdb output, not the study's own analysis. This sample comprises tens of thousands of distinct CDR3 sequences, around 13% of them detected only once. The ten largest clones capture about a third of the sample.

In this sample, this clonotype turned up a few times. Its antigen is not yet known. Base qualities are not recorded, but no much larger clone differs from it by a single base. From a lookup of the germline V gene, CDR1 and CDR2 are LGHNA and YNFKEQ. Trimming at the junction amounts to 5 bases on V and 2 bases on J, and the germline ends lie 13 bases apart. The CDR3 covers 16 residues, taking in both the cysteine and the phenylalanine. The read is trimmed to its CDR3 DNA, 48 bases read in frame from base 1. PBMCs were isolated by Ficoll-Paque density gradient centrifugation. The receptor was isolated from an adult woman who had mild COVID-19 (a few samples of this study predate the infection). The sample titles of this study are shuffled in the database, so cell type and time point are left out; the donor was told from shared clones. Recombination connected TRBV4-2 to TRBJ2-6, with TRBD1 tentatively as D gene (6 bases match). Sample: PBMCs or a T cell subset sorted from them (not recorded which). The bases are TGTGCCAGCAGCTCCGGAACAGGGACTGGGGCCAACGTCCTGACTTTC. It translates as CASSSGTGTGANVLTF.